The present TCR beta chain was sequenced within a study of blood T cell repertoires in COVID-19. Turning to the study itself: Samples taken during acute and convalescent COVID-19 were collected in the United States, Italy and Spain. Sample material is recorded as cDNA or gDNA derived from T cells, B-cell-depleted T cells, or PBMCs.

Per the original data handling: Counts of nucleated cells, estimated from reference gene primer amplification, were obtained. The data were produced by immunoSEQ multiplex PCR, yet TCRdb's version contains in-frame clones alone and is incomplete. Clone size and the V and J calls come from that table; the DNA yielded D and trimming. The sample has fewer than 95,000 clones, just over 85% seen once; the top ten hold roughly 30%. Germline CDR1 and CDR2: LNHDA and SQIVND (reference sequence). The junction had 9 bases not matched to a gene; V was cut back by 6 bases and J by 5 bases. The CDR3 extends over 14 amino acids.

The chain links TRBV19 to TRBJ1-2; 7 positions agree with TRBD1. Material for sequencing was peripheral blood. The origin of this receptor is a man aged 45 to 65 with active or convalescent COVID-19. CDR3: CASSQRDRLYGYTF. DNA of the CDR3: TGTGCCAGTAGCCAAAGGGACAGACTTTATGGCTACACCTTC.